This TCR beta chain appears in the sequencing data of a study of blood T cell repertoires in COVID-19. Clones were sequenced by immunoSEQ multiplex PCR, and TCRdb holds only the in-frame ones, with some missing. The sample holds approximately 380,000 clones, around 84% seen once. Germline values: CDR1 MDHEN, CDR2 SYDVKM. There are 16 residues in the CDR3. V shed 0 bases and J 6 bases; nucleotides not matched to a gene: 6. This receptor was obtained from a woman in her late teens or twenties with acute or convalescent COVID-19. The chain uses TRBV28 and TRBJ2-2; 8 bases map to TRBD1. Input material: peripheral blood. CDR3 sequence (DNA): TGTGCCAGCAGTTTATGGGGGACAGGAGATCCCGGGGAGCTGTTTTTT. Amino acids: CASSLWGTGDPGELFF.